This TCR beta chain was profiled in a study of T-cell memory formation after mild COVID-19. As concerns this clonotype: Its antigen is unknown.

The V and J ends lost 8 bases and 3 bases respectively, with 17 bases between them. The CDR3 runs to 15 residues. CDR1 and CDR2 from the germline V gene are MGHDK and SYGVNS. TCRdb reprocessed the 5' RACE reads via MiXCR and lists one record per CDR3 protein. This table has under 250,000 distinct CDR3 sequences, 7.5% to 10% appearing once. Broader study findings: The authors did not confirm SARS-CoV-2 specificity of second-wave clones peaking day 37. Whereas later expanders leaned CD4+, clones contracting day 15 to 85 showed a balanced CD4/CD8 makeup.

Sequences were obtained from PBMCs or a T cell subset sorted from them (not recorded which). The receptor was derived from a man younger than 35 who had mild COVID-19 (a few samples of this study predate the infection). Cell type and time point are not known. The chain recombines TRBV25-1 with TRBJ1-5, with D tentatively TRBD1 (6 bases). The CDR3 reads CASGEKTGNNQPQHF. In DNA form, the CDR3 reads TGTGCCAGCGGGGAAAAAACAGGGAACAATCAGCCCCAGCATTTT.